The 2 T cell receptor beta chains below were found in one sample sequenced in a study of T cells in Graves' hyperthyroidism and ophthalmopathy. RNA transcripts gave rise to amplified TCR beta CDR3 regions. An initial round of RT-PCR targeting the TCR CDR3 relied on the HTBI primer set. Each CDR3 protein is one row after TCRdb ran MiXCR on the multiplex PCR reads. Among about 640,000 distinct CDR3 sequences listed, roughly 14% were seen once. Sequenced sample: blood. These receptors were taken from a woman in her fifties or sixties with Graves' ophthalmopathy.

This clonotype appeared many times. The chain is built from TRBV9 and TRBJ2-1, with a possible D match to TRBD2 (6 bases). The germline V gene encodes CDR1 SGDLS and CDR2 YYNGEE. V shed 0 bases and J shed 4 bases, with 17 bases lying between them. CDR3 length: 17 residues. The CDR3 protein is CASSVGVRAGRYNEQFF. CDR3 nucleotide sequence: TGTGCCAGCAGCGTAGGGGTCCGGGCGGGAAGATACAATGAGCAGTTCTTC.

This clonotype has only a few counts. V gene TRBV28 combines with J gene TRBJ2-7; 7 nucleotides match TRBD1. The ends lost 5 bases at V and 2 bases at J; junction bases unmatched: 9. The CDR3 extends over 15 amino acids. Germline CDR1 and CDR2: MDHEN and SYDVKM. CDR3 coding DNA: TGTGCCAGCAGTCCGACATGGACAGGAACCTACGAGCAGTACTTC. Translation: CASSPTWTGTYEQYF.